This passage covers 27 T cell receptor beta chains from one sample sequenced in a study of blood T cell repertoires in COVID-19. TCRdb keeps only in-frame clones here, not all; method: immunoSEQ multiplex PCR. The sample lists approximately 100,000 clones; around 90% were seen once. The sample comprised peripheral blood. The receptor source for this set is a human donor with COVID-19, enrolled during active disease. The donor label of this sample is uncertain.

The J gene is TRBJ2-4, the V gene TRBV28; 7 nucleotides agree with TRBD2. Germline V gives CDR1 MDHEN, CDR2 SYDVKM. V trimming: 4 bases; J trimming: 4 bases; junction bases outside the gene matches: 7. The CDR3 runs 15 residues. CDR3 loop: CASSSWGRGKNIQYF. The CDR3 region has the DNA TGTGCCAGCAGTTCGTGGGGGAGGGGAAAAAACATTCAGTACTTC.

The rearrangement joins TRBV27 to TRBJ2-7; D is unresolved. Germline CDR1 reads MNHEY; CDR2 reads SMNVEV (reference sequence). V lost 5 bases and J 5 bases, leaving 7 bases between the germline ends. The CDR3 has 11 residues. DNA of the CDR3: TGTGCCAGCAGTGCTTACAACGAGCAGTACTTC. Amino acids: CASSAYNEQYF.

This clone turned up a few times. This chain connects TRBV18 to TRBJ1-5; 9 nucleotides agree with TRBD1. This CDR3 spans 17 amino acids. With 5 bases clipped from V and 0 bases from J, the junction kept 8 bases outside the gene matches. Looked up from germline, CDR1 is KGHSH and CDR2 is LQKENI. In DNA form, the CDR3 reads TGTGCCAGCTCATCCCCCGGGACAGGGTATAGCAATCAGCCCCAGCATTTT. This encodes CASSSPGTGYSNQPQHF.

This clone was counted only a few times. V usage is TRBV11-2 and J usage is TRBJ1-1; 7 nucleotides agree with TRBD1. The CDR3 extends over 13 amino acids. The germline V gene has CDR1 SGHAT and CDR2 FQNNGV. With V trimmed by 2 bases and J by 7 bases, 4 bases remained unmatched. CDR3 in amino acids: CASSLQQGSEAFF. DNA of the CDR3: TGTGCCAGCAGCTTACAACAGGGGAGTGAAGCTTTCTTT.

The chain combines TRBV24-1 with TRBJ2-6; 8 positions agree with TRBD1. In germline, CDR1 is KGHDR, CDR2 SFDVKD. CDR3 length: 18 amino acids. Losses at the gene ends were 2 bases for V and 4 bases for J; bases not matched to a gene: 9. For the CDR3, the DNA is TGTGCCACCAGTGATTCTCACAGGGGGTGGTCGGGGGCCAACGTCCTGACTTTC. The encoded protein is CATSDSHRGWSGANVLTF.

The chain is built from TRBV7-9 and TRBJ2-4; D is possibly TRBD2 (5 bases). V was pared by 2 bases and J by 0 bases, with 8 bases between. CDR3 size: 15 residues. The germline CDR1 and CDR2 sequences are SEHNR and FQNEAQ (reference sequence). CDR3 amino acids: CASSLTREAKNIQYF. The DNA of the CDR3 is TGTGCCAGCAGCTTAACCCGGGAAGCCAAAAACATTCAGTACTTC.

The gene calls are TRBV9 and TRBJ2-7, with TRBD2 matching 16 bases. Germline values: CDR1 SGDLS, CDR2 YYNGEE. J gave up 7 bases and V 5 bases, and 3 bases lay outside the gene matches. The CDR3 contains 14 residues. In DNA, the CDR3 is TGTGCCAGCAGGCCGGGACTAGCGGGAGGGGAGCAGTACTTC. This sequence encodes CASRPGLAGGEQYF.

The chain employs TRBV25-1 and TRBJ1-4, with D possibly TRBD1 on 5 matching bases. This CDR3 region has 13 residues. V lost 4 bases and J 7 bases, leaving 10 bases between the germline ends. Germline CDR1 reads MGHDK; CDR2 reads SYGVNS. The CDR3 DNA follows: TGTGCCAGCAGTGTTACAGGCAGTGAAAAACTGTTTTTT. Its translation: CASSVTGSEKLFF.

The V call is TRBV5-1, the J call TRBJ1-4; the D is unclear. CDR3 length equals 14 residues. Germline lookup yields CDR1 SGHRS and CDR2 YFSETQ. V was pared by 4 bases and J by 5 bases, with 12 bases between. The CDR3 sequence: CASSTQENNEKLFF. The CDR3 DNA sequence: TGCGCCAGCAGCACTCAAGAGAACAATGAAAAACTGTTTTTT.

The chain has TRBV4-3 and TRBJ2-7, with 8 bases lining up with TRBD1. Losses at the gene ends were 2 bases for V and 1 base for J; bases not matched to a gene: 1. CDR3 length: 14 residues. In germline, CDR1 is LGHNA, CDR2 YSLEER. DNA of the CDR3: TGCGCCAGCAGCCAAAACAGGGGGTCCTACGAGCAGTACTTC. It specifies CASSQNRGSYEQYF.

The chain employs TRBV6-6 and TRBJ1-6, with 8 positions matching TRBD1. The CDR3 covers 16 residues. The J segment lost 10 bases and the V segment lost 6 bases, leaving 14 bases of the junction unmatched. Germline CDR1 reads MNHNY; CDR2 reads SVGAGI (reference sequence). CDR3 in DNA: TGTGCCAGCAGGGACAGGGCCCGCCGGGCGAGGTCACCCCTCCACTTT. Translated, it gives CASRDRARRARSPLHF.

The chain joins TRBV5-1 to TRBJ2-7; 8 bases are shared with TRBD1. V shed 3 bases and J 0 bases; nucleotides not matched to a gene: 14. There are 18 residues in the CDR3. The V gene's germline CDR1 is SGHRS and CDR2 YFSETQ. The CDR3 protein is CASSSTPGQVWGSYEQYF. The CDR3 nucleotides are TGCGCCAGCAGCTCGACTCCGGGACAGGTTTGGGGCTCCTACGAGCAGTACTTC.

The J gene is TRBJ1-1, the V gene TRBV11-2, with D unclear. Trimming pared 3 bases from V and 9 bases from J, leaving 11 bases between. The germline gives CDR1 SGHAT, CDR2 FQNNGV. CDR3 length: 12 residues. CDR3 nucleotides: TGTGCCAGCAGCTTGTCCCAGGCCCAAGCTTTCTTT. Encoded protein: CASSLSQAQAFF.

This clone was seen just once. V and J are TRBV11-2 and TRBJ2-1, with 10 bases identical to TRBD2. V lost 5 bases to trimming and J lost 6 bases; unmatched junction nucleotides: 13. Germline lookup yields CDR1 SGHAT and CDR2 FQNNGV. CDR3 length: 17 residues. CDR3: CASSPRRLAGAGNEQFF. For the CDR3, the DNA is TGTGCCAGCAGCCCTAGGCGCCTAGCGGGAGCCGGCAATGAGCAGTTCTTC.

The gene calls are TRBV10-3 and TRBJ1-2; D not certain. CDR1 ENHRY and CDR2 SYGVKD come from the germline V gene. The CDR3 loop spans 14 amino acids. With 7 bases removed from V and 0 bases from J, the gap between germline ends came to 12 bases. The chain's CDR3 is CAITFSESNYGYTF. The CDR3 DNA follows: TGTGCCATCACCTTCTCGGAGTCTAACTATGGCTACACCTTC.

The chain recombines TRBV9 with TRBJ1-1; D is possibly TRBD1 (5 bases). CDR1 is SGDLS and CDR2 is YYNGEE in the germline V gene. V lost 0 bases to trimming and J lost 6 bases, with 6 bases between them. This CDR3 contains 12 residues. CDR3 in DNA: TGTGCCAGCAGCGTAGAGGGGCCTGAAGCTTTCTTT. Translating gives CASSVEGPEAFF.

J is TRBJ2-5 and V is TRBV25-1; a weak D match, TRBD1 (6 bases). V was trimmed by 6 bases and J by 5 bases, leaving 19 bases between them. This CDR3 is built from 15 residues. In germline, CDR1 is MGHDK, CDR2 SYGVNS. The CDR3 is CASSVSQGIRETQYF. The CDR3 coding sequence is TGTGCCAGCAGCGTTTCCCAGGGGATCCGGGAGACCCAGTACTTC.

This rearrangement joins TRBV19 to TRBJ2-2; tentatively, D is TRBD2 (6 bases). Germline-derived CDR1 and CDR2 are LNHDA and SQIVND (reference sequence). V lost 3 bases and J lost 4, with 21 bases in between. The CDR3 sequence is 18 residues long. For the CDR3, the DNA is TGTGCCAGTAGTATCACCGGGACTCCCTCGAGAGGCACCGGGGAGCTGTTTTTT. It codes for CASSITGTPSRGTGELFF.

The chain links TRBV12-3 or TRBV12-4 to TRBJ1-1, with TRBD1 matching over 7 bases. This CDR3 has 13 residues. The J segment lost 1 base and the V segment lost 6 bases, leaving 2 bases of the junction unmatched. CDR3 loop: CASSRDRNTEAFF. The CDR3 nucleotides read TGTGCCAGCAGCAGGGACAGGAACACTGAAGCTTTCTTT.

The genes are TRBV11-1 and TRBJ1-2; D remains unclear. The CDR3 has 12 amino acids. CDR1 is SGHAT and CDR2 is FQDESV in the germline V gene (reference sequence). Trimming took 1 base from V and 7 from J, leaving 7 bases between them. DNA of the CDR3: TGTGCCAGCAGCTTAGTCGGCGGTGGCTACACCTTC. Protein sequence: CASSLVGGGYTF. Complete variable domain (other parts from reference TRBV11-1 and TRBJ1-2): EAEVAQSPRYKITEKSQAVAFWCDPISGHATLYWYRQILGQGPELLVQFQDESVVDDSQLPKDRFSAERLKGVDSTLKIQPAELGDSAMYLCASSLVGGGYTFGSGTRLTVV.

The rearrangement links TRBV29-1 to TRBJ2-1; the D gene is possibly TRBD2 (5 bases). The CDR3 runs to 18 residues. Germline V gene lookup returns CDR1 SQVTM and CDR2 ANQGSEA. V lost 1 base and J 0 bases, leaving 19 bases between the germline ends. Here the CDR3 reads CSVEGVGGSSSSYNEQFF. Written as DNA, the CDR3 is TGCAGCGTTGAAGGAGTAGGCGGGTCATCGAGCTCCTACAATGAGCAGTTCTTC.

CDR3 amino acids: CATSGGSYEQYF. The CDR3 DNA reads as TGTGCCACCTCGGGAGGGTCCTACGAGCAGTACTTC. The rearrangement links TRBV15 to TRBJ2-7; 8 bases fit TRBD2. Germline assignment: CDR1 LNHNV and CDR2 YYDKDF (reference sequence). V shed 8 bases and J 1 base; nucleotides not matched to a gene: 1. The CDR3 spans 12 residues.

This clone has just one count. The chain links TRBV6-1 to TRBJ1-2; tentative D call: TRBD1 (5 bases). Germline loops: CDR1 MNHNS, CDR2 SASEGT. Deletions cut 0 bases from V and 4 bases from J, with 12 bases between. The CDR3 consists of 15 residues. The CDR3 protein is CASSEAGAGSYGYTF. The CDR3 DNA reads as TGTGCCAGCAGTGAAGCAGGGGCCGGTAGCTATGGCTACACCTTC.

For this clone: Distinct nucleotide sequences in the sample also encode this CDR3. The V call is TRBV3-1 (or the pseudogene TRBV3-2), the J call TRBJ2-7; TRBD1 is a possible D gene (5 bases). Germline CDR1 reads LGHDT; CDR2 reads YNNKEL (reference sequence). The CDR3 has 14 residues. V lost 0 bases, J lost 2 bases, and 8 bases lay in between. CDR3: CASSQEGRAYEQYF. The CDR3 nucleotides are TGTGCCAGCAGCCAAGAAGGCAGGGCCTACGAGCAGTACTTC.

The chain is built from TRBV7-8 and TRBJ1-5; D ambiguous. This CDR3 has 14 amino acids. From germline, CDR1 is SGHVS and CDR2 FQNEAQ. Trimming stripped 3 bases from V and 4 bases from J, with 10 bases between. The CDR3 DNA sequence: TGTGCCAGCAGCTTGGGTGACGGGAATCAGCCCCAGCATTTT. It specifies CASSLGDGNQPQHF.

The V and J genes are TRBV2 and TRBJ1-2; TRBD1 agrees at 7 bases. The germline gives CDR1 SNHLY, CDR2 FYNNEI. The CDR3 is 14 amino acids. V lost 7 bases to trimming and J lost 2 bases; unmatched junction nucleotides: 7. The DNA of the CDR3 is TGTGCCAGCATCACCTCGACAGGGAACTATGGCTACACCTTC. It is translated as CASITSTGNYGYTF.

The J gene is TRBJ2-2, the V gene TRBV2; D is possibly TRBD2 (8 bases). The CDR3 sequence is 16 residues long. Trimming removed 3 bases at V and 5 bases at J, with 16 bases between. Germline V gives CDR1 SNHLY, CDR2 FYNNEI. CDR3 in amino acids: CASSDSGGGATGELFF. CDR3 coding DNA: TGTGCCAGCAGTGATTCGGGAGGGGGCGCGACCGGGGAGCTGTTTTTT.